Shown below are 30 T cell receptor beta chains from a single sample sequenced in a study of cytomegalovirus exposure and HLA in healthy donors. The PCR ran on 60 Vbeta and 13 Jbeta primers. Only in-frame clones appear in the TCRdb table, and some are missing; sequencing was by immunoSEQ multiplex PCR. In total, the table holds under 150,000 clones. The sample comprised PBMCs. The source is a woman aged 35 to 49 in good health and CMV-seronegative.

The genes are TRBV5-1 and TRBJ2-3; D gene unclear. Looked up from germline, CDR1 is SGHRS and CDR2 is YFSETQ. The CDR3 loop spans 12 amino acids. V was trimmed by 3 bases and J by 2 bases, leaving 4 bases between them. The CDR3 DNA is TGCGCCAGCAGCTACACCACAGATACGCAGTATTTT. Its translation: CASSYTTDTQYF.

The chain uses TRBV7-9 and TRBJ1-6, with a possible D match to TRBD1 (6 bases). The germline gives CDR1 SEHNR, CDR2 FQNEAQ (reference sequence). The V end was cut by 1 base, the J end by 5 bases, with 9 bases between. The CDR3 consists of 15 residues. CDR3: CASSLDHRDNSPLHF. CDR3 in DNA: TGTGCCAGCAGCTTAGATCACAGGGATAATTCACCCCTCCACTTT.

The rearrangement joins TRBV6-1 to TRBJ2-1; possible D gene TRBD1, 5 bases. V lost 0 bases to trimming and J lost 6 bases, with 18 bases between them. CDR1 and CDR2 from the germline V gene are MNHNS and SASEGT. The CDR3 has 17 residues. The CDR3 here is CASSEAWGGDRLNEQFF. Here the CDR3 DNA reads TGTGCCAGCAGTGAAGCGTGGGGCGGTGACCGCCTCAATGAGCAGTTCTTC.

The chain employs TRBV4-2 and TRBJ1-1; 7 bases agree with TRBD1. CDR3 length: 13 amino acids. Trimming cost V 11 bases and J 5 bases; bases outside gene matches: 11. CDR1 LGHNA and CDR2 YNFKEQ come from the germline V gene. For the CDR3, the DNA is TGTGCCGCAGGTGACAGGGACTTAACTGAAGCTTTCTTT. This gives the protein CAAGDRDLTEAFF.

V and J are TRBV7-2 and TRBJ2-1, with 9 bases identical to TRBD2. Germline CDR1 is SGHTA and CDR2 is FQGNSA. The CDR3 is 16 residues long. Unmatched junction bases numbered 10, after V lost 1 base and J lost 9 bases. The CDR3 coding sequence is TGTGCCAGCAGCTTAGGTTCAAGCGGGGGGCTGGGTGAGCAGTTCTTC. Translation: CASSLGSSGGLGEQFF.

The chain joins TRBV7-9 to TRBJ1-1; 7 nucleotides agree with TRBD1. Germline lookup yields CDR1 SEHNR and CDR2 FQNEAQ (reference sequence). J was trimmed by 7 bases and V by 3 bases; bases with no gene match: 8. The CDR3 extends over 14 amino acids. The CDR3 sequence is CASSFGDSAHEAFF. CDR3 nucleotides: TGTGCCAGCAGCTTCGGGGACAGCGCCCATGAAGCTTTCTTT.

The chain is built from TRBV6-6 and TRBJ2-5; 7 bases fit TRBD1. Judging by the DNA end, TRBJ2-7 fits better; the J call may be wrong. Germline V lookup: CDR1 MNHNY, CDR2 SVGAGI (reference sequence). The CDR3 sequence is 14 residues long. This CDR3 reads CASLLTGNTYEQYF. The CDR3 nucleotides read TGTGCCAGCCTATTGACAGGGAACACATACGAGCAGTACTTC.

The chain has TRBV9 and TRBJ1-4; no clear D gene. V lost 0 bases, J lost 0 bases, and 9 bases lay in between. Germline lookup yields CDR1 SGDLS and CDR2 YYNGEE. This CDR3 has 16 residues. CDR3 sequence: CASSVALTATNEKLFF. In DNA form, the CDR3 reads TGTGCCAGCAGCGTAGCTCTAACCGCAACTAATGAAAAACTGTTTTTT.

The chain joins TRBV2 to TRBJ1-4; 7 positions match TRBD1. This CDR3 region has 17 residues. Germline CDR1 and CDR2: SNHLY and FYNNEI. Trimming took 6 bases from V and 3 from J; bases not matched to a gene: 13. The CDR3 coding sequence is TGTGCCAGCAGACCTTTCGTGACAGGGCGGTCTAATGAAAAACTGTTTTTT. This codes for CASRPFVTGRSNEKLFF. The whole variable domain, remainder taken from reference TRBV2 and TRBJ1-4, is EPEVTQTPSHQVTQMGQEVILRCVPISNHLYFYWYRQILGQKVEFLVSFYNNEISEKSEIFDDQFSVERPDGSNFTLKIRSTKLEDSAMYFCASRPFVTGRSNEKLFFGSGTQLSVL.

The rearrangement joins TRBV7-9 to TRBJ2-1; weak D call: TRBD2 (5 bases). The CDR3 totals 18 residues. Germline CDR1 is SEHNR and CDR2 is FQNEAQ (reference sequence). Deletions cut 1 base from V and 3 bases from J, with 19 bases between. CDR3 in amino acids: CASSLGVWTGRGYNEQFF. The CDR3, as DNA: TGTGCCAGCAGCTTAGGGGTTTGGACGGGGAGAGGCTACAATGAGCAGTTCTTC.

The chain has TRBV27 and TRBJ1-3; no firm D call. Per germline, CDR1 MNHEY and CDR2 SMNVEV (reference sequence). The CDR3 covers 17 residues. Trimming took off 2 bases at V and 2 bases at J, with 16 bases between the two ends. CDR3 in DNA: TGTGCCAGCAGTTTACGTTCGGAGGGCTTTACTGGAAACACCATATATTTT. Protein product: CASSLRSEGFTGNTIYF.

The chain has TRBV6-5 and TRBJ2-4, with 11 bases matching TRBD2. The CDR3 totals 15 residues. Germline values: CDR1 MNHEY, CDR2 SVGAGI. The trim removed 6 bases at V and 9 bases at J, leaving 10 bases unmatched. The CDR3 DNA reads TGTGCCAGCAGCTTTAGCGGGGGGGCCTGGAGCATTCAGTACTTC. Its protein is CASSFSGGAWSIQYF.

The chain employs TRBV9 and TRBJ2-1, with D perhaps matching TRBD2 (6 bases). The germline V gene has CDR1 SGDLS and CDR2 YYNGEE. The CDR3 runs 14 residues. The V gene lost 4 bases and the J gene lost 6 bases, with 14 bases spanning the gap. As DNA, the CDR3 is TGTGCCAGCAGCCCCTCTAGTAGCGGCAATGAGCAGTTCTTC. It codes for CASSPSSSGNEQFF.

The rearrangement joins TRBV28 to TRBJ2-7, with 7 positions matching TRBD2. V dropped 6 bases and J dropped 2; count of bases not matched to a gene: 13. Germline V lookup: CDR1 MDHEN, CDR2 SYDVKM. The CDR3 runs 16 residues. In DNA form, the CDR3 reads TGTGCCAGCAGCCCTTCCTTCGGGACTACCACCTACGAGCAGTACTTC. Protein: CASSPSFGTTTYEQYF.

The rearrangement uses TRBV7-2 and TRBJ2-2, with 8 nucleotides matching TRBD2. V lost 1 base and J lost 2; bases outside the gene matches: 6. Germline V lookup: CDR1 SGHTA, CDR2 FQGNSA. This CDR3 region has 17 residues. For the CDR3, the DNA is TGTGCCAGCAGCTTAGATACCGGGGGGGGTAACACCGGGGAGCTGTTTTTT. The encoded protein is CASSLDTGGGNTGELFF.

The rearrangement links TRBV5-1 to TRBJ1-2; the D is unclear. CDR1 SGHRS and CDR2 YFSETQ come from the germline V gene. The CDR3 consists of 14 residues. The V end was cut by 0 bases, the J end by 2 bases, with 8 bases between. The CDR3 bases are TGCGCCAGCAGCTTGGCCTCTGTCAACTATGGCTACACCTTC. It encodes CASSLASVNYGYTF.

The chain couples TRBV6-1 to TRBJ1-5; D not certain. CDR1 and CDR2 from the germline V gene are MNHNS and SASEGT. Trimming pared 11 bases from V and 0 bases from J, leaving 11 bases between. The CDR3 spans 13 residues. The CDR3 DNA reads TGTGCCTCCGGGGAAAATAGCAATCAGCCCCAGCATTTT. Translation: CASGENSNQPQHF.

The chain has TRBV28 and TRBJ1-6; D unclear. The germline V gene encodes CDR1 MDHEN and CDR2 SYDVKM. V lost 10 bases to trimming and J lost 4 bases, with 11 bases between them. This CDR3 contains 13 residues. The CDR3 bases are TGTGCCACCCTGGCGGCTTATAATTCACCCCTCCACTTT. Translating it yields CATLAAYNSPLHF.

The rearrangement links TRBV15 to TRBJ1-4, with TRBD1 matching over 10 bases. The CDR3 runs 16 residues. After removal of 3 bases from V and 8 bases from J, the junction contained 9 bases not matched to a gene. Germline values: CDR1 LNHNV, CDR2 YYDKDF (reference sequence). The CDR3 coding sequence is TGTGCCACCAGCAGGTTCGGGGACAGGGGACACGAAAAACTGTTTTTT. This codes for CATSRFGDRGHEKLFF. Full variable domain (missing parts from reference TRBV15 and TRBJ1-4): DAMVIQNPRYQVTQFGKPVTLSCSQTLNHNVMYWYQQKSSQAPKLLFHYYDKDFNNEADTPDNFQSRRPNTSFCFLDIRSPGLGDTAMYLCATSRFGDRGHEKLFFGSGTQLSVL.

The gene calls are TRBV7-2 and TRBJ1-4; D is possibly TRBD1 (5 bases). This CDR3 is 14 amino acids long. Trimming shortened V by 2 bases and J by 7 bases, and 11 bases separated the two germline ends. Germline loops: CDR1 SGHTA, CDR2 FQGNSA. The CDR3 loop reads CASSLRRGGEKLFF. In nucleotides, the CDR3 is TGTGCCAGCAGCTTACGGCGGGGGGGTGAAAAACTGTTTTTT.

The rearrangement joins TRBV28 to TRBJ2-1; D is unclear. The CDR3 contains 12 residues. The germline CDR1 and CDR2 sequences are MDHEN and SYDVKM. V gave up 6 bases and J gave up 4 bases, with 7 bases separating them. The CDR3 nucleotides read TGTGCCAGCAGCCTCAGTTACAATGAGCAGTTCTTC. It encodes CASSLSYNEQFF.

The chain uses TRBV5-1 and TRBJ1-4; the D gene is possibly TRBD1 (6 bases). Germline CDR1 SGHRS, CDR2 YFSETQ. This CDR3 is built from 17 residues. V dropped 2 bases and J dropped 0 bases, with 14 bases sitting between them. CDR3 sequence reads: CASSFRGAASTNEKLFF. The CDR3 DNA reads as TGCGCCAGCAGCTTCCGGGGGGCGGCCTCAACTAATGAAAAACTGTTTTTT.

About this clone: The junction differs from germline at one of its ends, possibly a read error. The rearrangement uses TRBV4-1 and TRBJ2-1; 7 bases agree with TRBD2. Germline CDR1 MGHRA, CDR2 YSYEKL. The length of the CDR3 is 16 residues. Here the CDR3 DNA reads TGCGCCAGCGGCCAAGGCGGGGGAAGCTCCTACAATGAGCAGTTCTTC. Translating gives CASGQGGGSSYNEQFF.

In DNA form, the CDR3 reads TGTGCCAGCAGCTTAGAAGCAGGGTCCCAGCATTTT. Residues: CASSLEAGSQHF. This chain joins TRBV7-6 and TRBJ1-5; tentative D call: TRBD1 (5 bases). V shed 1 base and J shed 11 bases, with 9 bases lying between them. The CDR3 is made up of 12 amino acids. Germline V gene data show CDR1 as SGHVS and CDR2 as FNYEAQ. Full variable domain (rest looked up from reference TRBV7-6 and TRBJ1-5): GAGVSQSPRYKVTKRGQDVALRCDPISGHVSLYWYRQALGQGPEFLTYFNYEAQQDKSGLPNDRFSAERPEGSISTLTIQRTEQRDSAMYRCASSLEAGSQHFGDGTRLSIL.

CDR3 DNA sequence: TGTGCCAGCACCCCCCGGGGGTACACTGAAGCTTTCTTT. Its protein is CASTPRGYTEAFF. V gene TRBV6-5 combines with J gene TRBJ1-1; D may be TRBD1 (5 bases). The CDR3 length is 13 residues. CDR1 and CDR2 (germline): MNHEY, SVGAGI. Trimming stripped 7 bases from V and 3 bases from J, with 12 bases between.

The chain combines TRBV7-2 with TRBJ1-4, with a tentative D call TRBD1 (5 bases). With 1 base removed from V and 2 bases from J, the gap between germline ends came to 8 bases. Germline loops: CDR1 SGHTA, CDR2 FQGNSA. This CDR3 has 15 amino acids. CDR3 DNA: TGTGCCAGCAGCTTAGACAGGCCTACTAATGAAAAACTGTTTTTT. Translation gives CASSLDRPTNEKLFF.

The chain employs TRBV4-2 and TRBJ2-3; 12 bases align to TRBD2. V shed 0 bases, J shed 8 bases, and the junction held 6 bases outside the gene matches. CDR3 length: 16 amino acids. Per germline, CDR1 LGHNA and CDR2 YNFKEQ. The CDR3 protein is CASSQDRLAGAPTQYF. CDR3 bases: TGTGCCAGCAGCCAAGATAGACTAGCGGGGGCCCCTACGCAGTATTTT.

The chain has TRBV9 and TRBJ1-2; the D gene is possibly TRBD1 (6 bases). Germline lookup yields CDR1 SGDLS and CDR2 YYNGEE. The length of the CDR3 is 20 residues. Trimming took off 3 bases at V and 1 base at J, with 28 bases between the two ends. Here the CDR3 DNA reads TGTGCCAGCAGCGCACCAGGGGCTGAGGGGGAGCCTAGATATAACTATGGCTACACCTTC. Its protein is CASSAPGAEGEPRYNYGYTF. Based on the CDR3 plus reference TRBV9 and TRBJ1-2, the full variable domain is DSGVTQTPKHLITATGQRVTLRCSPRSGDLSVYWYQQSLDQGLQFLIQYYNGEERAKGNILERFSAQQFPDLHSELNLSSLELGDSALYFCASSAPGAEGEPRYNYGYTFGSGTRLTVV.

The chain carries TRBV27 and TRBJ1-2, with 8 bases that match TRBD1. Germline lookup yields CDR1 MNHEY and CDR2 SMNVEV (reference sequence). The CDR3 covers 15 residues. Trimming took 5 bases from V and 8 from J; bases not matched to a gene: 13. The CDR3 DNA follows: TGTGCCAGCAGTCCCCTCGGACAGGGTTCGGGAGGCTACACCTTC. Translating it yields CASSPLGQGSGGYTF.

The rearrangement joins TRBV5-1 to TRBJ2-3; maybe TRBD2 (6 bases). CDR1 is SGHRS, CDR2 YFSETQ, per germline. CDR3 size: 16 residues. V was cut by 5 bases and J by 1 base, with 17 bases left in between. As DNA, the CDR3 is TGCGCCAGCAGTTCAGGTCTAGCTAGCGGCACAGATACGCAGTATTTT. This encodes CASSSGLASGTDTQYF.